This T cell receptor (beta chain) was captured in a study of T-cell reconstitution after alpha-beta-depleted transplantation in children. Overall study results and limits: Several hundred rapidly expanded clones from non-depleted graft cells reportedly supplied alpha-beta T cells about two months post-transplant. T-cell counts and diversity at one year post-transplant came mainly from newly produced T cells.

The TCRbeta library was prepared with unique molecular identifiers. TCRdb re-derived calls from the PCR reads in MiXCR, one entry per CDR3 protein. The sample has 350,000 to 500,000 distinct CDR3 sequences, 43% seen once. The CDR3 is 15 residues long. V was pared by 5 bases and J by 0 bases, with 14 bases between. Germline V CDR1 and CDR2: SGHKS, YYEKEE (reference sequence). A word on this clonotype: Antigen unknown.

The chain carries TRBV5-5 and TRBJ1-1, with a tentative D call TRBD1 (6 bases). This clonotype originated in a girl aged 2 to 10 with aplastic anemia, due to receive a stem cell transplant. Sequencing used PBMCs, obtained before TCRalphabeta/CD19-depleted stem cell transplant. DNA for the CDR3: TGTGCCAGCAGGATCACCGGGACAATGAACACTGAAGCTTTCTTT. This codes for CASRITGTMNTEAFF.